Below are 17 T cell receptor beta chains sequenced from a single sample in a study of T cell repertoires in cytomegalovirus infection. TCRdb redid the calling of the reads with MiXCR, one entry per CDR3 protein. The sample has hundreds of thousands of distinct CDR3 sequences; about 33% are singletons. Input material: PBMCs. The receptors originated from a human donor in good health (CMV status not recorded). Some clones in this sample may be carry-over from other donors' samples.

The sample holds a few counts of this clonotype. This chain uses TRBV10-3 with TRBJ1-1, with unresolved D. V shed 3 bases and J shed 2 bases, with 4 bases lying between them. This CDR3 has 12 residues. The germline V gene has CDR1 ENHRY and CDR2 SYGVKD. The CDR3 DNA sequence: TGTGCCATCAGTGACCTCAACACTGAAGCTTTCTTT. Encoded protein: CAISDLNTEAFF.

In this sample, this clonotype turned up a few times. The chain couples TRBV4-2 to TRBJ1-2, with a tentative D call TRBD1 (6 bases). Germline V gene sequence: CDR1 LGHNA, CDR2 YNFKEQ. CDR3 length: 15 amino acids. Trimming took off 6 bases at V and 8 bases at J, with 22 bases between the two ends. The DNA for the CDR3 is TGTGCCAGCAGTCAGAACCCGAACAGGGAGAACGGCTACACCTTC. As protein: CASSQNPNRENGYTF.

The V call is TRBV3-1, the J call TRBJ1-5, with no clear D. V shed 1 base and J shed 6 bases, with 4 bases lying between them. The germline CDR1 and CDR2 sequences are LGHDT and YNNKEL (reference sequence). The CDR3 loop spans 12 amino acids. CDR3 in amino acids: CASSQGTQPQHF. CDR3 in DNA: TGTGCCAGCAGCCAAGGAACTCAGCCCCAGCATTTT.

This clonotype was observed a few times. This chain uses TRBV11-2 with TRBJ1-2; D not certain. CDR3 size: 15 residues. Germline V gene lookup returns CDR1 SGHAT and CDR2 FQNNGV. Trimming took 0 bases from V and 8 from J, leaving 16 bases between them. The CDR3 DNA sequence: TGTGCCAGCAGCTTAGATCTCGCGGGGTCTAAGGGCTACACCTTC. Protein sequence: CASSLDLAGSKGYTF.

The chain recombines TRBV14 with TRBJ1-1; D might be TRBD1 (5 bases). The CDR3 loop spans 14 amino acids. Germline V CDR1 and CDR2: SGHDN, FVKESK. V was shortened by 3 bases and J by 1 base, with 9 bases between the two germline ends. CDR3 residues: CASSHRGQNTEAFF. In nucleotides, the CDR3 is TGTGCCAGCAGCCACCGCGGACAGAACACTGAAGCTTTCTTT. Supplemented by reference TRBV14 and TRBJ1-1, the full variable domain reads EAGVTQFPSHSVIEKGQTVTLRCDPISGHDNLYWYRRVMGKEIKFLLHFVKESKQDESGMPNNRFLAERTGGTYSTLKVQPAELEDSGVYFCASSHRGQNTEAFFGQGTRLTVV.

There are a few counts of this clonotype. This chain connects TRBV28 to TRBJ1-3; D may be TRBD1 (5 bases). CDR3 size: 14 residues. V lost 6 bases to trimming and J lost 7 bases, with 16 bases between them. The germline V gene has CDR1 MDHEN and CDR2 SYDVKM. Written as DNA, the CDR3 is TGTGCCAGCAGCCCTGTGGGGGTAATGAACACCATATATTTT. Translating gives CASSPVGVMNTIYF.

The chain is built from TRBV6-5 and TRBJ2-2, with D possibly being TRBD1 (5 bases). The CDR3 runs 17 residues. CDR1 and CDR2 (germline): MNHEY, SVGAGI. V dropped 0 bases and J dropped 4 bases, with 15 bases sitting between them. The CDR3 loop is CASSYSPLRGSTGELFF. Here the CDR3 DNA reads TGTGCCAGCAGTTACTCGCCCCTTAGGGGATCCACCGGGGAGCTGTTTTTT.

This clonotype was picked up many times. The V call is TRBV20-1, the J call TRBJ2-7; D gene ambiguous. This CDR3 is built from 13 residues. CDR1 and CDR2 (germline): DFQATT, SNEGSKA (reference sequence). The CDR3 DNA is TGCAGGGCCCCAGGACCCACAAGCTACGAGCAGTACTTC. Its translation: CRAPGPTSYEQYF.

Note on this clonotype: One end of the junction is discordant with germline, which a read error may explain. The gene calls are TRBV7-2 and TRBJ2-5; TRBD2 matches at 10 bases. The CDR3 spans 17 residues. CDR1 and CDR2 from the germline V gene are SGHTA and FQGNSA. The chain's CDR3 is CARSSIEPSGSQDTQYF. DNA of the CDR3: TGTGCCAGAAGCTCGATCGAACCTAGCGGGAGCCAAGATACCCAGTACTTC. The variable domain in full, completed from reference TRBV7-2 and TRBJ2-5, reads GAGVSQSPSNKVTEKGKDVELRCDPISGHTALYWYRQSLGQGLEFLIYFQGNSAPDKSGLPSDRFSAERTGGSVSTLTIQRTQQEDSAVYLCARSSIEPSGSQDTQYFGPGTRLLVL.

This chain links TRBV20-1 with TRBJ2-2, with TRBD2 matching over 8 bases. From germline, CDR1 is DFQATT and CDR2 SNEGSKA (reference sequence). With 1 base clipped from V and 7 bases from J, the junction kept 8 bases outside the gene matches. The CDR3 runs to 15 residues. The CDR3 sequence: CSARADGGAGGELFF. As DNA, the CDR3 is TGCAGTGCTAGAGCTGACGGGGGGGCTGGCGGGGAGCTGTTTTTT.

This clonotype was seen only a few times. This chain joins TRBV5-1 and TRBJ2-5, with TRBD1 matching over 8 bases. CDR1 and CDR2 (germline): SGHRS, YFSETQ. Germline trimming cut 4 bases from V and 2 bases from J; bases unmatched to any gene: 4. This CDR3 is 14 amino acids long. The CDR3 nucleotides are TGCGCCAGCAGCGGGGGGACAGGTCAAGAGACCCAGTACTTC. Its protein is CASSGGTGQETQYF.

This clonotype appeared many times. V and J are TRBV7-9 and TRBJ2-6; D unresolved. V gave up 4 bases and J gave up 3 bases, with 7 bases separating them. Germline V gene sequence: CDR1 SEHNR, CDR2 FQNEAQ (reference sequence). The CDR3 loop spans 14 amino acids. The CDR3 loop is CASSSVGGANVLTF. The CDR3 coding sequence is TGTGCCAGCAGCTCTGTTGGTGGGGCCAACGTCCTGACTTTC.

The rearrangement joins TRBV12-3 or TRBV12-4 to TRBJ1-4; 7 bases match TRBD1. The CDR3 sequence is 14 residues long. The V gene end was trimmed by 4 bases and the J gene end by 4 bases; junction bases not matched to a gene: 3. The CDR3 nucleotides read TGTGCCAGCAGTTCGACAGGGTTTAATGAAAAACTGTTTTTT. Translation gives CASSSTGFNEKLFF.

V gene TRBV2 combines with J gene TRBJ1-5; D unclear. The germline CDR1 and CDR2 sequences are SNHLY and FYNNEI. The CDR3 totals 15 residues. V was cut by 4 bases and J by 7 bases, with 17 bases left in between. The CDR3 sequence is CASSVRNGVGQPQHF. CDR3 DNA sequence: TGTGCCAGCAGTGTGAGGAATGGGGTTGGACAGCCCCAGCATTTT.

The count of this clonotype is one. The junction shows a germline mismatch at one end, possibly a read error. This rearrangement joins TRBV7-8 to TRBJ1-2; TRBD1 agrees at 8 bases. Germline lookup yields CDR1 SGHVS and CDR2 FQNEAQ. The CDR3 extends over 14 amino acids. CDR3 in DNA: TGTGCCAGCAGAACCGCAGGGGGCACCTATGTCTACACCTTC. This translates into CASRTAGGTYVYTF.

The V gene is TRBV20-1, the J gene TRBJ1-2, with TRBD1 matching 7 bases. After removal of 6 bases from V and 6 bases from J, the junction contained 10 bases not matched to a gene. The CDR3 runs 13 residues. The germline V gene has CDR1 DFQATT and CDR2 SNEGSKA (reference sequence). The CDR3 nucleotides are TGCAGTGCGCGAGACAGGGTGGAGAATGGCTACACCTTC. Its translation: CSARDRVENGYTF.

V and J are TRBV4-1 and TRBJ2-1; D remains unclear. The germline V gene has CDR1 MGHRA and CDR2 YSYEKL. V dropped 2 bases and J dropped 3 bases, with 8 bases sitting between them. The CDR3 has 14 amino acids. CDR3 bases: TGCGCCAGCAGCCAACCGGGTTTCTACAATGAGCAGTTCTTC. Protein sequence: CASSQPGFYNEQFF.